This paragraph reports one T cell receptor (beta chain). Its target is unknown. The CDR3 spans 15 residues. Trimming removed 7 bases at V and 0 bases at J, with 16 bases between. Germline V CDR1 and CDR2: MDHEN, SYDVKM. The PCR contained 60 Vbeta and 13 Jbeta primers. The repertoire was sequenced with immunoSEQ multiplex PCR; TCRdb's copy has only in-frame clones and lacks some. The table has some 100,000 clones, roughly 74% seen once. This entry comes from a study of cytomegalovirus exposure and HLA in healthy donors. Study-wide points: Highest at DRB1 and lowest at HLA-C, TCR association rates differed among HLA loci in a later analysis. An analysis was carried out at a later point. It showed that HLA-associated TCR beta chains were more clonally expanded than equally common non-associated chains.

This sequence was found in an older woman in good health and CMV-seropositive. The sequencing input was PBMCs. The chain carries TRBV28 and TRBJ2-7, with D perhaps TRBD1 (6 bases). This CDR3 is CASNIGQTYSYEQYF. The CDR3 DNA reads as TGTGCCAGCAATATCGGACAGACTTACTCCTACGAGCAGTACTTC.